This is a list of T cell receptor beta chains from one sample in a study of T cell responses to AZD1222 COVID-19 vaccine. Some clones are missing from TCRdb's copy, which holds only in-frame ones; the method was immunoSEQ multiplex PCR. The sample includes around 200,000 clones, 90% to 95% seen only once; the top ten take roughly 1.5%. This material consisted of peripheral blood, taken 28 days after the second AZD1222 dose. Every receptor here comes from an adult who received the AZD1222 COVID-19 vaccine. Both conserved end residues are part of each CDR3. A D gene is named only where the DNA matches it firmly. Expanded clones get a size class; other rows say once, few or many, or leave the size out.

D gene	clone size	V gene	J gene	CDR3 protein	CDR3 DNA
-	-	TRBV11-2	TRBJ2-1	CASSLAGRLLGNEQFF	TGTGCCAGCAGCTTGGCGGGACGCCTTTTGGGCAATGAGCAGTTCTTC
-	once	TRBV19	TRBJ1-1	CASSSEIMNTEAFF	TGTGCCAGTAGTAGCGAGATTATGAACACTGAAGCTTTCTTT
-	-	TRBV7-2	TRBJ2-2	CASSLEGRNTGELFF	TGTGCCAGCAGCTTAGAGGGACGGAACACCGGGGAGCTGTTTTTT
TRBD1	-	TRBV29-1	TRBJ1-2	CSVLSGTGGGYTF	TGCAGCGTTTTATCCGGGACAGGGGGTGGCTACACCTTC
-	-	TRBV14	TRBJ1-1	CASSYRQGPNTEAFF	TGTGCCAGCAGCTACCGCCAGGGGCCTAACACTGAAGCTTTCTTT
TRBD2	-	TRBV29-1	TRBJ2-2	CSVELAGGPNTGELFF	TGCAGCGTTGAACTCGCGGGGGGGCCTAACACCGGGGAGCTGTTTTTT
-	-	TRBV18	TRBJ2-1	CASSPRAGTYNEQFF	TGTGCCAGCTCACCAAGGGCGGGAACCTACAATGAGCAGTTCTTC
-	few	TRBV6-4	TRBJ2-3	CASSDKNTDTQYF	TGTGCCAGCAGTGACAAAAACACAGATACGCAGTATTTT
TRBD2	-	TRBV7-9	TRBJ2-3	CASSPRGGRRIDTQYF	TGTGCCAGCAGCCCCCGGGGGGGCCGTAGAATAGATACGCAGTATTTT
-	-	TRBV19	TRBJ1-5	CASRDNGGNQPQHF	TGTGCCAGCCGGGACAATGGGGGCAATCAGCCCCAGCATTTT
-	-	TRBV12-3/TRBV12-4	TRBJ1-5	CASSPGLRQPQHF	TGTGCCAGCTCCCCGGGACTTCGTCAGCCCCAGCATTTT
-	-	TRBV19	TRBJ1-2	CASSSPGNNYGYTF	TGTGCCAGTAGTTCACCGGGTAATAACTATGGCTACACCTTC
TRBD1	-	TRBV7-9	TRBJ1-3	CASSSWGQPISGNTIYF	TGTGCCAGCAGCTCATGGGGACAGCCCATCTCTGGAAACACCATATATTTT
-	-	TRBV3-1/TRBV3-2	TRBJ1-1	CASSQDPILQGNTEAFF	TGTGCCAGCAGCCAAGATCCGATCCTACAGGGGAACACTGAAGCTTTCTTT
-	-	TRBV3-1/TRBV3-2	TRBJ2-5	CASSQRGSQETQYF	TGTGCCAGCAGTCAGAGGGGATCCCAAGAGACCCAGTACTTC
TRBD1	once	TRBV4-2	TRBJ1-3	CASSSTGPSGNTIYF	TGTGCCAGCAGCTCGACAGGGCCCTCTGGAAACACCATATATTTT
-	-	TRBV28	TRBJ2-7	CASSLGYEQYF	TGTGCCAGCAGTTTAGGCTACGAGCAGTACTTC